This T cell receptor beta chain is from a study of identical twins. The study, taken as a whole, reports: For out-of-frame alpha sequences shared by twins, low generation probability was in excess. Beta out-of-frame sequences displayed a weaker excess of sharing between twins.

The sample holds a few counts of this clonotype. Its target is not known. Each CDR3 protein gets one entry after TCRdb re-called the 5' RACE reads with MiXCR. The repertoire has some 1,600,000 distinct CDR3 sequences, about 32% of them found once; the top ten carry less than 0.35%. This sequence originates from a newborn girl in good health. Sequenced material: cord blood.

The CDR3 DNA reads TGTGCCAGCAGTTGGCTAGCGGGAGTCAACAATGAGCAGTTCTTC. Encoded protein: CASSWLAGVNNEQFF. The chain joins TRBV6-5 to TRBJ2-1; 10 bases match TRBD2. Trimming at V came to 4 bases and at J to 5 bases, leaving 5 bases not matched to a gene. CDR1 and CDR2 from the germline V gene are MNHEY and SVGAGI. The CDR3 is made up of 15 amino acids.